Sequencing of this T cell receptor beta chain was carried out in a study of blood T cell repertoires in COVID-19. On the study more broadly: COVID-19 samples collected from the United States, Italy and Spain covered acute and convalescent phases. From T cells, B-cell-depleted T cells, or PBMCs came the material, which was cDNA or gDNA.

V lost 6 bases and J lost 6; bases outside the gene matches: 17. Germline V lookup: CDR1 MDHEN, CDR2 SYDVKM. The CDR3 runs to 16 residues. The authors' processing: Cell counts per sample came from amplifying reference gene primers. Libraries were prepared by immunoSEQ multiplex PCR; TCRdb keeps only in-frame clonotypes and omits some of them. That table is the source of V, J and clone size, and D and trimming were worked out from the DNA. This table has about 55,000 clones, about nine tenths appearing once. The TCR originated in a human donor with active COVID-19. The donor label of this sample is uncertain. V and J are TRBV28 and TRBJ2-7; 7 bases fit TRBD2. The sequenced sample was peripheral blood. The CDR3 sequence is CASRAIRFAGVVEQYF. The CDR3 bases are TGTGCCAGCAGGGCAATCCGATTTGCGGGAGTTGTCGAGCAGTACTTC.